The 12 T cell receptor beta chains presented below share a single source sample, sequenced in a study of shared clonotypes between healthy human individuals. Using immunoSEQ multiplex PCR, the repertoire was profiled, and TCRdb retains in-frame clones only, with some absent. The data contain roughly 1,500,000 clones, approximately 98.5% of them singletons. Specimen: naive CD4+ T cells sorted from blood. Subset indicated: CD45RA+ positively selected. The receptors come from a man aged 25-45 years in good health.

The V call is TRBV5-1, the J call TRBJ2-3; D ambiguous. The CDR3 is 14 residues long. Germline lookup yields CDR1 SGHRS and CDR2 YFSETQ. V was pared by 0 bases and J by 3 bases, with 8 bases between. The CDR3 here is CASSLGQKTDTQYF. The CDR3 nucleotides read TGCGCCAGCAGCTTGGGTCAGAAAACAGATACGCAGTATTTT. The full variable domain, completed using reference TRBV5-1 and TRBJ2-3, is KAGVTQTPRYLIKTRGQQVTLSCSPISGHRSVSWYQQTPGQGLQFLFEYFSETQRNKGNFPGRFSGRQFSNSRSEMNVSTLELGDSALYLCASSLGQKTDTQYFGPGTRLTVL.

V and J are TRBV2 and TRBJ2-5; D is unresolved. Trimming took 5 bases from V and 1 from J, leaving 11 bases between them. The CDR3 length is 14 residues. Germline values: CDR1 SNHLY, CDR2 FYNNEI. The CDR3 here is CASSLKWGQETQYF. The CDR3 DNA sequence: TGTGCCAGCAGTCTTAAATGGGGCCAAGAGACCCAGTACTTC. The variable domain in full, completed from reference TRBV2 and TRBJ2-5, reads EPEVTQTPSHQVTQMGQEVILRCVPISNHLYFYWYRQILGQKVEFLVSFYNNEISEKSEIFDDQFSVERPDGSNFTLKIRSTKLEDSAMYFCASSLKWGQETQYFGPGTRLLVL.

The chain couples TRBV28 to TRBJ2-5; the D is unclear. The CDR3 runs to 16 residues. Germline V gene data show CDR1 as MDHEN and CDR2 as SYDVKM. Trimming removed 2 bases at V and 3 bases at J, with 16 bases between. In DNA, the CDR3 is TGTGCCAGCAGTTTACTGGTGGCGATGGGAAAAGAGACCCAGTACTTC. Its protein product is CASSLLVAMGKETQYF.

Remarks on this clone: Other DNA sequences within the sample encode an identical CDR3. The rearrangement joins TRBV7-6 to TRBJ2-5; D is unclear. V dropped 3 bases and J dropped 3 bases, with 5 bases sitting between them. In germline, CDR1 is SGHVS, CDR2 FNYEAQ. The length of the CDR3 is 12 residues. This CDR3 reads CASSLLEETQYF. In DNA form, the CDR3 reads TGTGCCAGCAGCTTGTTAGAAGAGACCCAGTACTTC.

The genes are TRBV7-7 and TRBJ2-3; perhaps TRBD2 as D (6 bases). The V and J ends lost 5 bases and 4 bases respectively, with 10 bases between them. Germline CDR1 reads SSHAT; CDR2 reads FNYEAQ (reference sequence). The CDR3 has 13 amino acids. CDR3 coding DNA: TGTGCCAGCAGCCCAGAGCGGGCAGATACGCAGTATTTT. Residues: CASSPERADTQYF.

CDR3 bases: TGTGCCAGCAGCGTAGAGTTTGGTGTCACAGAGACCCAGTACTTC. Translated: CASSVEFGVTETQYF. The chain joins TRBV9 to TRBJ2-5; the D is unclear. This CDR3 spans 15 amino acids. Looked up from germline, CDR1 is SGDLS and CDR2 is YYNGEE. The germline V and J ends were trimmed by 0 bases and 4 bases, with 13 bases remaining between them.

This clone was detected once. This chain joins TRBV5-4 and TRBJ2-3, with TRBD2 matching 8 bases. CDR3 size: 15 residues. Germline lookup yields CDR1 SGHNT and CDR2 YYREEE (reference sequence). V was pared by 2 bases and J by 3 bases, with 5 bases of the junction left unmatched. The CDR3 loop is CASSLRAGVTDTQYF. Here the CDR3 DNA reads TGTGCCAGCAGCTTAAGAGCGGGAGTGACAGATACGCAGTATTTT.

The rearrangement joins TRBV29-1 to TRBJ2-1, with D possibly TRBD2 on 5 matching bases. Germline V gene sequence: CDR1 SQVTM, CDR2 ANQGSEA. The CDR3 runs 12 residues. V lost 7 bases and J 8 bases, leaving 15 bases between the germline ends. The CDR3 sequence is CSADRGMDEQFF. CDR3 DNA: TGCAGCGCCGACCGAGGGATGGATGAGCAGTTCTTC.

CDR3 bases: TGTGCCAGCCACCTATCTAACACAAATGGCTACACCTTC. The encoded protein is CASHLSNTNGYTF. The V call is TRBV6-1, the J call TRBJ1-2; D is unresolved. This CDR3 comprises 13 residues. Germline loops: CDR1 MNHNS, CDR2 SASEGT. The V end lost 8 bases, the J end lost 6 bases, and 16 bases lay between the germline ends.

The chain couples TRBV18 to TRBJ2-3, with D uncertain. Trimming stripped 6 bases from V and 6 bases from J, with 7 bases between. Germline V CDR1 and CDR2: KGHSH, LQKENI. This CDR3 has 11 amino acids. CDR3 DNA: TGTGCCAGCTCCACTTTCGATACGCAGTATTTT. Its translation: CASSTFDTQYF. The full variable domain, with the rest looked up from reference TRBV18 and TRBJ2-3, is NAGVMQNPRHLVRRRGQEARLRCSPMKGHSHVYWYRQLPEEGLKFMVYLQKENIIDESGMPKERFSAEFPKEGPSILRIQQVVRGDSAAYFCASSTFDTQYFGPGTRLTVL.

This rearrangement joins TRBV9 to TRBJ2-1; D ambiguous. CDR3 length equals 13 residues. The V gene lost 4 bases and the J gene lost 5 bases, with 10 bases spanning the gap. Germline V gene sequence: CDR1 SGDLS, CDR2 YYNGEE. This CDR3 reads CASSLLLDNEQFF. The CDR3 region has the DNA TGTGCCAGCAGCCTTCTACTTGACAATGAGCAGTTCTTC.

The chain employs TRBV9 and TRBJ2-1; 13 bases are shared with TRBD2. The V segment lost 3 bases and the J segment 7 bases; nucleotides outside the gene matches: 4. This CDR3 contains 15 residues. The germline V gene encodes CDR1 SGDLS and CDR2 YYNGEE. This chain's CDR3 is CASSAMGLAGNEQFF. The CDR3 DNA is TGTGCCAGCAGCGCCATGGGACTAGCGGGAAATGAGCAGTTCTTC. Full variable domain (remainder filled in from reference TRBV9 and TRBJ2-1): DSGVTQTPKHLITATGQRVTLRCSPRSGDLSVYWYQQSLDQGLQFLIQYYNGEERAKGNILERFSAQQFPDLHSELNLSSLELGDSALYFCASSAMGLAGNEQFFGPGTRLTVL.